This T cell receptor beta chain was sequenced during a study of Ad26.COV2.S vaccination and SARS-CoV-2 variants. Study background: Donor was assigned to the Ad26.COV2.S arm of trial COV1001.

The germline V and J ends were trimmed by 1 base and 2 bases, with 9 bases remaining between them. This CDR3 has 15 amino acids. Germline V lookup: CDR1 MNHEY, CDR2 SMNVEV (reference sequence). The treatment denotes: some 20 received Ad26.COV2.S at low or high dose, single or two shots; about 5 received placebo; per-sample allocation not given. Sample collection was performed on day 63 after the first vaccine or placebo injection. TCRdb keeps only in-frame clones here, not all; method: immunoSEQ multiplex PCR. This table holds about 350,000 clones, 75% to 90% found once. The receptor was derived from a person between 18 and 65 years old who received the Ad26.COV2.S COVID-19 vaccine or a placebo. The material sequenced was peripheral blood, taken in a trial of Ad26.COV2.S vaccine versus placebo. The rearrangement links TRBV27 to TRBJ1-5, with TRBD1 as a possible D gene (5 bases). The CDR3: CASSLFQGGNQPQHF. The CDR3 DNA follows: TGTGCCAGCAGTTTATTTCAGGGCGGCAATCAGCCCCAGCATTTT.